This TCR beta chain was captured by sequencing in a study of control samples from healthy donors and cancer patients. Assay: immunoSEQ multiplex PCR; the TCRdb copy retains only in-frame clones and omits some. The sample includes 71,000 or so clones, around 92% of them seen just once. V shed 4 bases and J 5 bases; nucleotides not matched to a gene: 8. Germline CDR1 reads SGHAT; CDR2 reads FQNNGV. The CDR3 has 16 amino acids. The chain employs TRBV11-2 and TRBJ2-3; 11 positions match TRBD2. The sample comprised PBMCs. The sequence derives from a man in his 60s with lung cancer. The CDR3 sequence is CASSSNSGGAGDTQYF. CDR3 bases: TGTGCCAGCAGCTCAAATAGCGGGGGGGCGGGAGATACGCAGTATTTT.